Presented here are 7 T cell receptor beta chains from one specimen sequenced in a study of T cells in Graves' hyperthyroidism and ophthalmopathy. The TCR beta CDR3 regions underwent amplification using RNA transcripts as the source. During a first-round RT-PCR of the TCR CDR3, the HTBI primer set was used. Each CDR3 protein is one row after TCRdb ran MiXCR on the multiplex PCR reads. The table includes about 500,000 distinct CDR3 sequences, over 13% detected once. The sequencing sample was made of blood. All receptors derive from a young woman with Graves' hyperthyroidism.

The chain couples TRBV20-1 to TRBJ2-7; D not resolved. CDR1 and CDR2 (germline): DFQATT, SNEGSKA (reference sequence). This CDR3 spans 14 amino acids. V was pared by 6 bases and J by 2 bases, with 17 bases between. This CDR3 reads CSAQSGPAAYEQYV. DNA for the CDR3: TGCAGTGCCCAGAGTGGGCCAGCAGCCTACGAGCAGTACGTC.

This clonotype was counted at least ten times. The chain carries TRBV7-6 and TRBJ1-1; D gene unclear. Germline V lookup: CDR1 SGHVS, CDR2 FNYEAQ. The CDR3 totals 15 residues. Between the trimmed V and J ends, which lost 2 bases and 1 base, there was a span of 11 bases. The CDR3 DNA reads TGTGCCAGCAGCTTATCTGGTGCGGGGAACACTGAAGCTTTCTTT. Protein sequence: CASSLSGAGNTEAFF.

This clonotype appeared many times. The chain employs TRBV12-3 or TRBV12-4 and TRBJ1-2; D gene uncertain. The CDR3 totals 14 residues. Trimming pared 5 bases from V and 5 bases from J, leaving 15 bases between. The chain's CDR3 is CASSGSLRVYGYTF. The CDR3 DNA is TGTGCCAGCAGTGGGTCCCTGAGGGTATATGGCTACACCTTC.

At least ten counts were recorded for this clonotype. The chain employs TRBV6-1 and TRBJ2-1; 11 bases map to TRBD2. Losses at the gene ends were 6 bases for V and 6 bases for J; bases not matched to a gene: 7. The CDR3 is made up of 15 amino acids. CDR1 and CDR2 (germline): MNHNS, SASEGT. CDR3: CASSPGLAVLNEQFF. The CDR3 DNA reads TGTGCCAGCAGCCCGGGACTAGCGGTTCTCAATGAGCAGTTCTTC.

Many counts were recorded for this clonotype. The CDR3 sequence: CAWRGRHYNEQFF. DNA of the CDR3: TGTGCCTGGCGAGGGAGGCATTACAATGAGCAGTTCTTC. The chain has TRBV30 and TRBJ2-1, with D possibly TRBD2 on 6 matching bases. Germline assignment: CDR1 GTSNPN and CDR2 SVGIG (reference sequence). The CDR3 contains 13 residues. Trimming shortened V by 5 bases and J by 4 bases, and 12 bases separated the two germline ends.

This clonotype was picked up a small number of times. The chain employs TRBV7-9 and TRBJ2-5; D not resolved. In germline, CDR1 is SEHNR, CDR2 FQNEAQ (reference sequence). V was trimmed by 5 bases and J by 11 bases, leaving 15 bases between them. This CDR3 has 12 residues. The CDR3 coding sequence is TGTGCCAGCAGCCTTCCGGTTGGGTATCAGTACTTC. It translates to CASSLPVGYQYF.

The rearrangement links TRBV5-1 to TRBJ2-5; 7 bases match TRBD2. Germline values: CDR1 SGHRS, CDR2 YFSETQ. Trimming removed 4 bases from V and 5 bases from J; junction bases left unmatched: 8. This CDR3 region has 14 residues. Written as DNA, the CDR3 is TGCGCCAGCAGCACGGGGACTATACAGGAGACCCAGTACTTC. Encoded protein: CASSTGTIQETQYF.